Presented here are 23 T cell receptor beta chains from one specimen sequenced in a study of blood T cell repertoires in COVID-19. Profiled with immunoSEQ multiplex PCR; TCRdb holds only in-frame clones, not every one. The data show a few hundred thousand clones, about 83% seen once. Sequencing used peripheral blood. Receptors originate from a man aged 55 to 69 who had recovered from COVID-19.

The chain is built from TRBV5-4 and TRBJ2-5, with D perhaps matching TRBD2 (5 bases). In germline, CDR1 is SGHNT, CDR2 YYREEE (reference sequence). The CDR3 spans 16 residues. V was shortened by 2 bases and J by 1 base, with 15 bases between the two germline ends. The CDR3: CASSLGGFGVQETQYF. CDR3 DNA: TGTGCCAGCAGCTTAGGAGGTTTTGGAGTCCAAGAGACCCAGTACTTC.

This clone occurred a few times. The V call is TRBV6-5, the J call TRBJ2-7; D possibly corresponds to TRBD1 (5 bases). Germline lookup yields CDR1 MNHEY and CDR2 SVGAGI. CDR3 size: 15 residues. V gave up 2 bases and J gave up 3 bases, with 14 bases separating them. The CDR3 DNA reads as TGTGCCAGCAGTTACAACAGGATTACCCGCTACGAGCAGTACTTC. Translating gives CASSYNRITRYEQYF.

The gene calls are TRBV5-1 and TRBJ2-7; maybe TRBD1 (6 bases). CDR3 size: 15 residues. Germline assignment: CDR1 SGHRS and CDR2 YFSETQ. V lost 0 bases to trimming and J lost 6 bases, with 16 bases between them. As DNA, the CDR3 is TGCGCCAGCAGCTTGGGACGATTACAGGGCTCCGAGCAGTACTTC. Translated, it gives CASSLGRLQGSEQYF.

The CDR3 region is CASSFRTGPNSGANVLTF. The CDR3 DNA is TGTGCCAGCAGCTTCCGGACAGGCCCAAACTCTGGGGCCAACGTCCTGACTTTC. This chain joins TRBV7-2 and TRBJ2-6; 7 bases map to TRBD1. The trim removed 3 bases at V and 0 bases at J, leaving 8 bases unmatched. The CDR3 has 18 amino acids. Germline CDR1 is SGHTA and CDR2 is FQGNSA.

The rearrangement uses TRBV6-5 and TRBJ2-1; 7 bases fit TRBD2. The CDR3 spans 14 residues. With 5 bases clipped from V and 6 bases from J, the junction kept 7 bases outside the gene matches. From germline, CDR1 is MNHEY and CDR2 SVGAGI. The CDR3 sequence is CASSPRLAGNEQFF. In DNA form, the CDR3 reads TGTGCCAGCAGTCCCCGACTAGCTGGCAATGAGCAGTTCTTC.

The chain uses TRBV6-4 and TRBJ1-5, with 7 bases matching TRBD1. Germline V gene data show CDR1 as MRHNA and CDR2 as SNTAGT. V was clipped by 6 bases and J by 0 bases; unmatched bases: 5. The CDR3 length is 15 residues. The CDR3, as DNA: TGTGCCAGCAGGCCGACAGGGTCTAGCAATCAGCCCCAGCATTTT. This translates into CASRPTGSSNQPQHF.

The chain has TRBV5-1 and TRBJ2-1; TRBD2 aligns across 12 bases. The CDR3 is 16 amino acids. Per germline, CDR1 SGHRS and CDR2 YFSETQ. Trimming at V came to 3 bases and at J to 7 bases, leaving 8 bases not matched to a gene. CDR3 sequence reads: CASSSRLAGVVNEQFF. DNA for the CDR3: TGCGCCAGCAGCTCCCGACTAGCGGGAGTGGTGAATGAGCAGTTCTTC.

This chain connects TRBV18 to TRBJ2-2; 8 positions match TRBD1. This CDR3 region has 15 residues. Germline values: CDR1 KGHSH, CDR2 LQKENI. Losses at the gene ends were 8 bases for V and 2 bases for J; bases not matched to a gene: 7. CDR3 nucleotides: TGTGCCAGCCAAACCCCAGGGGGCAACACCGGGGAGCTGTTTTTT. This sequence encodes CASQTPGGNTGELFF. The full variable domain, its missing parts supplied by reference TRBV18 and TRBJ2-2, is NAGVMQNPRHLVRRRGQEARLRCSPMKGHSHVYWYRQLPEEGLKFMVYLQKENIIDESGMPKERFSAEFPKEGPSILRIQQVVRGDSAAYFCASQTPGGNTGELFFGEGSRLTVL.

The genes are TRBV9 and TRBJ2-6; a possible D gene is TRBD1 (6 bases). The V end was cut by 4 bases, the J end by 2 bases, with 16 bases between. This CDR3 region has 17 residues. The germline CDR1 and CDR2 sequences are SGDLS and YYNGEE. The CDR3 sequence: CASSPGRGNPGANVLTF. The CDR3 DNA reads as TGTGCCAGCAGCCCGGGCAGGGGAAACCCTGGGGCCAACGTCCTGACTTTC.

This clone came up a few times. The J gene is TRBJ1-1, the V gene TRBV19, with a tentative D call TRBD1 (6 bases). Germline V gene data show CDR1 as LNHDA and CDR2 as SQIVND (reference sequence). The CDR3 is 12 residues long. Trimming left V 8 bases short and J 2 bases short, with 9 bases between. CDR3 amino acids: CASGQLNTEAFF. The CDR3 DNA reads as TGTGCCAGTGGACAGCTTAACACTGAAGCTTTCTTT.

The DNA of the CDR3 is TGTGCCAGCAGTCAAGGTCACAGGGGCTATCAGCCCCAGCATTTT. Translated, it gives CASSQGHRGYQPQHF. The V call is TRBV28, the J call TRBJ1-5; 7 bases map to TRBD1. Trimming cost V 5 bases and J 5 bases; bases outside gene matches: 9. Germline V lookup: CDR1 MDHEN, CDR2 SYDVKM. The CDR3 length is 15 residues. The whole variable domain, remainder taken from reference TRBV28 and TRBJ1-5, is DVKVTQSSRYLVKRTGEKVFLECVQDMDHENMFWYRQDPGLGLRLIYFSYDVKMKEKGDIPEGYSVSREKKERFSLILESASTNQTSMYLCASSQGHRGYQPQHFGDGTRLSIL.

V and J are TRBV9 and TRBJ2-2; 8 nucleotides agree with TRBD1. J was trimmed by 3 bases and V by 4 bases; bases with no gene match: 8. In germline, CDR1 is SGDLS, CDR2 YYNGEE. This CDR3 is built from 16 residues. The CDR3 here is CASSLRTGRDTGELFF. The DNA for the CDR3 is TGTGCCAGCAGCTTAAGGACAGGGCGGGACACCGGGGAGCTGTTTTTT.

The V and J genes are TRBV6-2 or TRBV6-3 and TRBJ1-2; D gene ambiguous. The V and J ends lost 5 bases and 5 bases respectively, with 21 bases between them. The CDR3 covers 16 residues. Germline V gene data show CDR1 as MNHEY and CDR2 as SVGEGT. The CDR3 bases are TGTGCCAGCAGTCCGCCATCCAGGCAGCTTGTGTATGGCTACACCTTC. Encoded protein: CASSPPSRQLVYGYTF.

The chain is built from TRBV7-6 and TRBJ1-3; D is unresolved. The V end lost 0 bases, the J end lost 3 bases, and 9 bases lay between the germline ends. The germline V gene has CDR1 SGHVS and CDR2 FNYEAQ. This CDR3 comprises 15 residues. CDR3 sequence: CASSLAEAVGNTIYF. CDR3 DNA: TGTGCCAGCAGCTTAGCGGAGGCAGTTGGAAACACCATATATTTT.

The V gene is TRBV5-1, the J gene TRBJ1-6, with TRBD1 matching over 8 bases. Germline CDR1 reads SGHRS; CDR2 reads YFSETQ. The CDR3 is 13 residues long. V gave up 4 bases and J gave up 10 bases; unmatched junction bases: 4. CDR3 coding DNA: TGCGCCAGCAGCGGACAGGGCGTCTCACCCCTCCACTTT. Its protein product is CASSGQGVSPLHF.

The CDR3 DNA reads as TGTGCCAGCAGCCAAGTTGCGGGCACCTACGAGCAGTACTTC. It encodes CASSQVAGTYEQYF. The chain couples TRBV3-1 (or the pseudogene TRBV3-2) to TRBJ2-7, with D possibly being TRBD2 (5 bases). Germline loops: CDR1 LGHDT, CDR2 YNNKEL (reference sequence). This CDR3 contains 14 residues. Between the trimmed V and J ends, which lost 1 base and 2 bases, there was a span of 9 bases.

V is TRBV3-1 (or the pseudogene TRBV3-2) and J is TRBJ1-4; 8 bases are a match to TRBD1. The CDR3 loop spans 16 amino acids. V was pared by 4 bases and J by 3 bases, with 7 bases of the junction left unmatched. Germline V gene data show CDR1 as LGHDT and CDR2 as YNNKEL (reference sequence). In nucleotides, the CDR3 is TGTGCCAGCAGCCGATGGACAGGGAGTGCTAATGAAAAACTGTTTTTT. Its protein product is CASSRWTGSANEKLFF.

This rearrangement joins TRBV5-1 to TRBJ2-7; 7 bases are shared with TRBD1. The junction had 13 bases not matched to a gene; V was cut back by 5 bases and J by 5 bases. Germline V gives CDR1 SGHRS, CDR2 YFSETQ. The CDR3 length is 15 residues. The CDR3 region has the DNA TGCGCCAGCAGACCGCGACAGGGAACGCTTGACGAGCAGTACTTC. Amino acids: CASRPRQGTLDEQYF.

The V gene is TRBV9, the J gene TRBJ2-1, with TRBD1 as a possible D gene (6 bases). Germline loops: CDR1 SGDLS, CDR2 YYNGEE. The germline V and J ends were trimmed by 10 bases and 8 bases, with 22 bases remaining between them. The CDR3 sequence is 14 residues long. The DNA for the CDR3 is TGTGCCGCCAGCAAGGGGTCGGGACACTATGAGCAGTTCTTC. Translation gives CAASKGSGHYEQFF.

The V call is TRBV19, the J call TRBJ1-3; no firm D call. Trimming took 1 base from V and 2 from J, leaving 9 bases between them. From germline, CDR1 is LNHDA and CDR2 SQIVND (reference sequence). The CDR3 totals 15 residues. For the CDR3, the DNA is TGTGCCAGTAGTATAGTCGGAGTTGCTGGAAACACCATATATTTT. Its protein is CASSIVGVAGNTIYF.

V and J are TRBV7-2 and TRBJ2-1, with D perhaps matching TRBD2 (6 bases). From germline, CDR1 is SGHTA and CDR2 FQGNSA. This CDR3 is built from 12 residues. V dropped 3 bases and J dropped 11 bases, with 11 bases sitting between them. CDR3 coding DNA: TGTGCCAGCAGCTTTACTAGCCGACAGCAGTTCTTC. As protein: CASSFTSRQQFF. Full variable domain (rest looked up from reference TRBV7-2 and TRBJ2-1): GAGVSQSPSNKVTEKGKDVELRCDPISGHTALYWYRQSLGQGLEFLIYFQGNSAPDKSGLPSDRFSAERTGGSVSTLTIQRTQQEDSAVYLCASSFTSRQQFFGPGTRLTVL.

CDR3 sequence reads: CASSVVSTSGLGTGELFF. The CDR3, as DNA: TGTGCCAGCAGCGTAGTGTCGACTAGCGGGTTGGGAACCGGGGAGCTGTTTTTT. This chain uses TRBV9 with TRBJ2-2; 10 nucleotides align to TRBD2. The J segment lost 5 bases and the V segment lost 0 bases, leaving 10 bases of the junction unmatched. Germline CDR1 and CDR2: SGDLS and YYNGEE. This CDR3 comprises 18 residues. Drawing the rest from reference TRBV9 and TRBJ2-2, the complete variable domain is DSGVTQTPKHLITATGQRVTLRCSPRSGDLSVYWYQQSLDQGLQFLIQYYNGEERAKGNILERFSAQQFPDLHSELNLSSLELGDSALYFCASSVVSTSGLGTGELFFGEGSRLTVL.

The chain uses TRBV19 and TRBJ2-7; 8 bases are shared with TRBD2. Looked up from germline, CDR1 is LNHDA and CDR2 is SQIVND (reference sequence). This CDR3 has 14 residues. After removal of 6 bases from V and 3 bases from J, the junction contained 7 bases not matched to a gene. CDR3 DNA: TGTGCCAGTAGACCCAGCGGGAGTTACTACGAGCAGTACTTC. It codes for CASRPSGSYYEQYF.